The 3 T cell receptor beta chains listed next were all sequenced from one sample in a study of OX40 agonist ivuxolimab in advanced cancers. Profiling relied on immunoSEQ multiplex PCR, and the TCRdb table lists in-frame clones only, not all of them. The sample contains approximately 45,000 clones, approximately 83% of which appear only once. Here the sequenced sample was CD4+ or CD8+ T cells sorted from blood, taken in a trial of the OX40 agonist ivuxolimab. The receptors stem from an adult with an advanced solid tumor such as melanoma, head and neck, liver or kidney cancer.

This clone was recorded only once. This chain connects TRBV6-5 to TRBJ2-7, with unresolved D. V was cut by 4 bases and J by 4 bases, with 8 bases left in between. This CDR3 has 12 residues. Germline V gene data show CDR1 as MNHEY and CDR2 as SVGAGI. CDR3 amino acids: CASSLDMYEQYF. CDR3 DNA: TGTGCCAGCAGTTTAGACATGTACGAGCAGTACTTC.

The CDR3 region is CASSLGWQNTEAFF. The CDR3 DNA reads TGCGCCAGCAGCTTGGGCTGGCAGAACACTGAAGCTTTCTTT. This chain uses TRBV5-1 with TRBJ1-1, with D uncertain. This CDR3 is 14 amino acids long. CDR1 and CDR2 (germline): SGHRS, YFSETQ. Trimming took 0 bases from V and 1 from J, leaving 7 bases between them.

J is TRBJ1-2 and V is TRBV5-8; 7 nucleotides line up with TRBD1. The CDR3 is made up of 12 amino acids. Germline-derived CDR1 and CDR2 are SGHTS and YDEGEE. After removal of 10 bases from V and 8 bases from J, the junction contained 11 bases not matched to a gene. Here the CDR3 DNA reads TGTGCCTTGCGTGGGGACAGTGGAGGCTACACCTTC. Protein product: CALRGDSGGYTF.